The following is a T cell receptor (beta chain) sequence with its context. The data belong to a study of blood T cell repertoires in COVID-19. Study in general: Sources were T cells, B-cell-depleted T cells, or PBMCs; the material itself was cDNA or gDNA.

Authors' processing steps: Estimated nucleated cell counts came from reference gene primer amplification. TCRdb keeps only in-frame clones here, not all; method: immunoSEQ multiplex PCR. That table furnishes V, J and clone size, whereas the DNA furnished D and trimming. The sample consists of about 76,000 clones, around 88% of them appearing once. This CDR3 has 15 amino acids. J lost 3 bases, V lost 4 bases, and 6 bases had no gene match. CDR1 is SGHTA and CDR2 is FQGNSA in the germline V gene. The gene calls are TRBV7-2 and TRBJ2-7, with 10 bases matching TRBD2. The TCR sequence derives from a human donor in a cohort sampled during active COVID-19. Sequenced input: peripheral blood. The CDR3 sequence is CASSSQRGGLYEQYF. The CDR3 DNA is TGTGCCAGCAGCTCTCAGCGGGGGGGCCTCTACGAGCAGTACTTC.